This T cell receptor beta chain was sequenced for a study of shared clonotypes between healthy human individuals. The CDR3 is made up of 14 amino acids. The V end was cut by 8 bases, the J end by 0 bases, with 11 bases between. Looked up from germline, CDR1 is SGHTA and CDR2 is FQGNSA. The protocol was immunoSEQ multiplex PCR, while the TCRdb copy is restricted to in-frame clones and leaves out a portion. The data hold roughly 2.2 million clones, with 92% observed a single time. The TCR sequence derives from a man aged 18 to 35 in good health. Some clones in this sample may be carry-over from other donors' samples. The material sequenced was naive CD4+ T cells from PBMCs. Subset of the sample: CD45RA+ positively selected. The V gene is TRBV7-2, the J gene TRBJ1-3, with D unclear. In DNA form, the CDR3 reads TGTGCCAGCCGCGTAGGGCTCTCTGGAAACACCATATATTTT. Translation: CASRVGLSGNTIYF. Using reference TRBV7-2 and TRBJ1-3 for the parts outside the CDR3, the full variable domain is GAGVSQSPSNKVTEKGKDVELRCDPISGHTALYWYRQSLGQGLEFLIYFQGNSAPDKSGLPSDRFSAERTGGSVSTLTIQRTQQEDSAVYLCASRVGLSGNTIYFGEGSWLTVV.